The text below deals with one TCR beta chain. The sample is drawn from a study of blood T cell repertoires in COVID-19. Study-wide background: Whether acute or convalescent, the COVID-19 samples came from the United States, Italy and Spain. PBMCs, B-cell-depleted T cells, or T cells provided the cDNA or gDNA that made up the material.

Original data processing: Estimates of nucleated cell counts were drawn from the amplification of reference gene primers. Method: immunoSEQ multiplex PCR; TCRdb's copy keeps in-frame clones and lacks some. V, J and clone size are taken as reported in that table, and D and trimming were inferred from the DNA itself. Here the sample spans fewer than 350,000 clones, approximately 80% being singletons. The CDR3 loop spans 12 amino acids. Germline values: CDR1 MNHEY, CDR2 SVGEGT. J gave up 10 bases and V 6 bases, and 6 bases lay outside the gene matches. The specimen was peripheral blood. This TCR was sampled from a woman between 45 and 60 years old with active or convalescent COVID-19. The rearrangement links TRBV6-2 or TRBV6-3 to TRBJ2-1; 7 positions match TRBD1. The CDR3 is CASSPKDREQFF. The DNA of the CDR3 is TGTGCCAGCAGCCCAAAGGACAGGGAGCAGTTCTTC.